This TCR beta chain was profiled in a study of T cells expressing NK-cell markers. Germline loops: CDR1 SGHTA, CDR2 FQGNSA. This CDR3 contains 14 residues. TCRdb derives one entry per CDR3 protein from the 5' RACE reads, leaving out DNA. The sample totals 550,000 to 600,000 distinct CDR3 sequences. A word on this clonotype: Its antigen remains unidentified.

Regarding the study as a whole: Top CD8+ clonotypes included the dominant CD3+CD56+NKG2C+ clonotypes in 5 or 6 donors.

The V and J genes are TRBV7-2 and TRBJ2-5. The sequencing sample was made of blood T cells: a sorted CD56 or NKG2C T cell subset, CD4+ or CD8+ T cells, or bulk PBMC T cells (not recorded which). The clonotype originates from a man between 18 and 35 years old in good health. The chain's CDR3 is CASSLSYGSETQYF.